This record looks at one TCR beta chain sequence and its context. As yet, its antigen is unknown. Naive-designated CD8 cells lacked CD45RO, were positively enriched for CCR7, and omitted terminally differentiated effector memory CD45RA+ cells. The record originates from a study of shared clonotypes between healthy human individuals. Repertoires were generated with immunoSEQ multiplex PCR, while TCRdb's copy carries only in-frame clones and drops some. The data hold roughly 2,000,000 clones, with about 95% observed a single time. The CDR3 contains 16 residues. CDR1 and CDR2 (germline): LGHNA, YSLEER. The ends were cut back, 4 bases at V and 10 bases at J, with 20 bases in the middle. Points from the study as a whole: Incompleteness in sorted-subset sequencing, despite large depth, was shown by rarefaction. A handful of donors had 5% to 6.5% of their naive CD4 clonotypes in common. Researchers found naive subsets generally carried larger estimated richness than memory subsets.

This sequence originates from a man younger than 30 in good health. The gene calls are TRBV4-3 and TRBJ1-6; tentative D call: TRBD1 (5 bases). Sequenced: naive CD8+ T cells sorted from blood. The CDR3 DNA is TGCGCCAGCAGCCCCTCCGGGGCCGAGTTATACTCACCCCTCCACTTT. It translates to CASSPSGAELYSPLHF.